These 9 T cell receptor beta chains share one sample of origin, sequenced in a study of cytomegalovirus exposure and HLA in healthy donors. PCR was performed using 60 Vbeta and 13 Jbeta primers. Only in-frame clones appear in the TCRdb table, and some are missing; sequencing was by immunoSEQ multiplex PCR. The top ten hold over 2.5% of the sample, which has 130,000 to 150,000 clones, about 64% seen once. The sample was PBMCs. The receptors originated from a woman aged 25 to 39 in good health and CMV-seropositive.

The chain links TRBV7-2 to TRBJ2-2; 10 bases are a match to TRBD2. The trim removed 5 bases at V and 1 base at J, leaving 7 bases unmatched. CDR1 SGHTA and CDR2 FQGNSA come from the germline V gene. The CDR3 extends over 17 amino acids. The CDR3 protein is CASSHLAGGMNTGELFF. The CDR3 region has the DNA TGTGCCAGCAGCCACTTAGCGGGGGGAATGAACACCGGGGAGCTGTTTTTT.

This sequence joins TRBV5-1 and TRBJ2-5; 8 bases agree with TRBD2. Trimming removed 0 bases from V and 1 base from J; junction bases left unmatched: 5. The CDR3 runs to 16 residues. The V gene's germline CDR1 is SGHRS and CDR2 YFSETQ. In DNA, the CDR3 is TGCGCCAGCAGCTTGGTCCGTAGCGGGGCCCAAGAGACCCAGTACTTC. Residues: CASSLVRSGAQETQYF.

In DNA form, the CDR3 reads TGTGCCAGCAGCCTATTCCAGGGGGCGCGGGGCTACACCTTC. Its protein is CASSLFQGARGYTF. The rearrangement joins TRBV7-2 to TRBJ1-2; 8 nucleotides match TRBD1. CDR1 SGHTA and CDR2 FQGNSA come from the germline V gene. The CDR3 covers 14 residues. After removal of 5 bases from V and 8 bases from J, the junction contained 10 bases not matched to a gene.

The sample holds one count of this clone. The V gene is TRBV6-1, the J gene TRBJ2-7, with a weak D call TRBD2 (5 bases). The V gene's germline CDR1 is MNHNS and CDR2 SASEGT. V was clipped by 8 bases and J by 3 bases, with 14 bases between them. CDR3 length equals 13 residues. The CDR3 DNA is TGTGCCAGCCGGAAGAGGGATCTCTACGAGCAGTACTTC. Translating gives CASRKRDLYEQYF.

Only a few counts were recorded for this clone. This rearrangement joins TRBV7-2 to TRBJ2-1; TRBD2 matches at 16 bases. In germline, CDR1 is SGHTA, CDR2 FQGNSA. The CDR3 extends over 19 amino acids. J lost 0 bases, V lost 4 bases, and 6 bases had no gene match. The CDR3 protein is CASSSGTSGRALSYNEQFF. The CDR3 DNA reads TGTGCCAGCAGCTCAGGGACTAGCGGGAGGGCCCTCTCCTACAATGAGCAGTTCTTC.

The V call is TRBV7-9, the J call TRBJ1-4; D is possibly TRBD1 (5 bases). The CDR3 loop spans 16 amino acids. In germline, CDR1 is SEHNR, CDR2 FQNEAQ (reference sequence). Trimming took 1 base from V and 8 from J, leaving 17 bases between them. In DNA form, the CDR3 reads TGTGCCAGCAGCTTAGGGGGCACACCCCGGGAGGAAAAACTGTTTTTT. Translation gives CASSLGGTPREEKLFF.

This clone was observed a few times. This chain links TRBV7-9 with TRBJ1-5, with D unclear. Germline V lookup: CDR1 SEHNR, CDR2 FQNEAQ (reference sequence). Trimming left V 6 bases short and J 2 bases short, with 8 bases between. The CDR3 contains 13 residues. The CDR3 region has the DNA TGTGCCAGCAGGGAGGATGGCAATCAGCCCCAGCATTTT. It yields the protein CASREDGNQPQHF.

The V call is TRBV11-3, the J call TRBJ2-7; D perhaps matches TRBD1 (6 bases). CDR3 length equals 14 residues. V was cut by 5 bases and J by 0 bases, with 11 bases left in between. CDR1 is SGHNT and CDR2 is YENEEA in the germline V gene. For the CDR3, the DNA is TGTGCCAGCAGCCCTCAGGGGAGCTCCTACGAGCAGTACTTC. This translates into CASSPQGSSYEQYF. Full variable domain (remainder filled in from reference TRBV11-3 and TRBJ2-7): EAGVVQSPRYKIIEKKQPVAFWCNPISGHNTLYWYLQNLGQGPELLIRYENEEAVDDSQLPKDRFSAERLKGVDSTLKIQPAELGDSAVYLCASSPQGSSYEQYFGPGTRLTVT.

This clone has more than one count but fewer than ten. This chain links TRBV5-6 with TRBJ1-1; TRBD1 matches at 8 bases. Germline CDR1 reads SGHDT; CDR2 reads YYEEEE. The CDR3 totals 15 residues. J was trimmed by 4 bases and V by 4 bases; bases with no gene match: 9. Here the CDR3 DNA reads TGTGCCAGCAGCCGATTCGACAGGGGTGGCACTGAAGCTTTCTTT. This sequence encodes CASSRFDRGGTEAFF.